This entry lists 29 T cell receptor beta chains sequenced from one sample in a study of blood T cells in healthy people across ages. The authors ran a second PCR of about 7 to 12 cycles using a sample-barcoded 5' primer and a J-beta primer mix. One entry per CDR3 protein results from TCRdb running MiXCR on the 5' RACE reads. Of under 850,000 distinct CDR3 sequences detected, 36% appear once; the ten largest clones hold approximately 12%. Sequenced: blood. These receptors were collected from a man aged 18 to 35 in good health.

This sequence joins TRBV5-4 and TRBJ1-5, with TRBD1 matching over 8 bases. The CDR3 extends over 17 amino acids. Germline CDR1 and CDR2: SGHNT and YYREEE (reference sequence). V lost 4 bases and J lost 0; bases outside the gene matches: 9. CDR3: CASSPGTQGDSNQPQHF. The CDR3 nucleotides read TGTGCCAGCAGCCCTGGAACACAGGGGGATAGCAATCAGCCCCAGCATTTT.

The chain links TRBV12-3 or TRBV12-4 to TRBJ1-2; unclear D gene. There are 14 residues in the CDR3. Trimming took off 5 bases at V and 7 bases at J, with 17 bases between the two ends. CDR3 in amino acids: CASSPRLLAIGYTF. CDR3 sequence (DNA): TGTGCCAGCAGTCCCCGGCTTCTGGCCATTGGCTACACCTTC.

This sequence joins TRBV5-1 and TRBJ2-3; 7 nucleotides match TRBD1. The germline gives CDR1 SGHRS, CDR2 YFSETQ. Losses at the gene ends were 7 bases for V and 2 bases for J; bases not matched to a gene: 13. The CDR3 is 16 amino acids. CDR3 sequence: CASGPMGTGATDTQYF. DNA of the CDR3: TGCGCCAGCGGGCCGATGGGCACAGGGGCCACAGATACGCAGTATTTT. The whole variable domain, remainder taken from reference TRBV5-1 and TRBJ2-3, is KAGVTQTPRYLIKTRGQQVTLSCSPISGHRSVSWYQQTPGQGLQFLFEYFSETQRNKGNFPGRFSGRQFSNSRSEMNVSTLELGDSALYLCASGPMGTGATDTQYFGPGTRLTVL.

The chain combines TRBV7-6 with TRBJ1-1; weak D call: TRBD1 (6 bases). The V end lost 4 bases, the J end lost 8 bases, and 14 bases lay between the germline ends. Per the germline V gene, CDR1 is SGHVS and CDR2 is FNYEAQ. The CDR3 has 13 residues. The CDR3 bases are TGTGCCAGCAGCTCCGGACAGACCTGGGAAGCTTTCTTT. This encodes CASSSGQTWEAFF.

This clonotype has more than one count but fewer than ten. This sequence joins TRBV5-1 and TRBJ2-2, with TRBD2 matching over 7 bases. The CDR3 has 16 amino acids. Germline V lookup: CDR1 SGHRS, CDR2 YFSETQ. The junction had 12 bases not matched to a gene; V was cut back by 4 bases and J by 6 bases. The CDR3 loop reads CASSPGTIVGAGELFF. The CDR3 DNA reads as TGCGCCAGCAGCCCAGGGACTATAGTAGGCGCCGGGGAGCTGTTTTTT.

The rearrangement joins TRBV20-1 to TRBJ1-1; D gene ambiguous. The CDR3 is made up of 13 amino acids. Germline V gene sequence: CDR1 DFQATT, CDR2 SNEGSKA (reference sequence). V was cut by 2 bases and J by 1 base, with 8 bases left in between. The chain's CDR3 is CSARSPGNTEAFF. Here the CDR3 DNA reads TGCAGTGCTAGATCTCCCGGGAACACTGAAGCTTTCTTT.

This clonotype showed up just a few times. J is TRBJ2-1 and V is TRBV15; D is possibly TRBD2 (5 bases). The CDR3 is made up of 13 amino acids. Per the germline V gene, CDR1 is LNHNV and CDR2 is YYDKDF (reference sequence). V was shortened by 3 bases and J by 10 bases, with 13 bases between the two germline ends. CDR3 sequence (DNA): TGTGCCACCAGCAGGGCACGGACTGGAGAGCAGTTCTTC. Translated: CATSRARTGEQFF. Full variable domain (missing parts from reference TRBV15 and TRBJ2-1): DAMVIQNPRYQVTQFGKPVTLSCSQTLNHNVMYWYQQKSSQAPKLLFHYYDKDFNNEADTPDNFQSRRPNTSFCFLDIRSPGLGDTAMYLCATSRARTGEQFFGPGTRLTVL.

This clonotype was found once. The gene calls are TRBV5-6 and TRBJ2-1; 10 bases agree with TRBD2. There are 17 residues in the CDR3. V shed 4 bases and J 2 bases; nucleotides not matched to a gene: 9. CDR1 SGHDT and CDR2 YYEEEE come from the germline V gene. This CDR3 is CASSRGLAESAYNEQFF. The CDR3 coding sequence is TGTGCCAGCAGCCGAGGACTAGCGGAGAGCGCCTACAATGAGCAGTTCTTC.

The chain links TRBV29-1 to TRBJ2-5, with 8 bases aligning to TRBD1. The CDR3 is 14 residues long. Trimming removed 2 bases from V and 3 bases from J; junction bases left unmatched: 5. Germline lookup yields CDR1 SQVTM and CDR2 ANQGSEA. CDR3 residues: CSVELDRVEETQYF. The CDR3 DNA follows: TGCAGCGTTGAACTGGACAGGGTAGAAGAGACCCAGTACTTC. The whole variable domain, filled in from reference TRBV29-1 and TRBJ2-5, reads SAVISQKPSRDICQRGTSLTIQCQVDSQVTMMFWYRQQPGQSLTLIATANQGSEATYESGFVIDKFPISRPNLTFSTLTVSNMSPEDSSIYLCSVELDRVEETQYFGPGTRLLVL.

The rearrangement uses TRBV6-5 and TRBJ2-5; 7 bases agree with TRBD2. V lost 4 bases to trimming and J lost 3 bases; unmatched junction nucleotides: 8. Germline lookup yields CDR1 MNHEY and CDR2 SVGAGI. The CDR3 totals 15 residues. CDR3 coding DNA: TGTGCCAGCAGTTCCCCCCGAGCGGGGAAAGAGACCCAGTACTTC. Translating it yields CASSSPRAGKETQYF.

The chain links TRBV6-1 to TRBJ1-4; no clear D gene. Germline CDR1 and CDR2: MNHNS and SASEGT. V gave up 4 bases and J gave up 7 bases, with 10 bases separating them. The CDR3 length is 13 residues. The CDR3 reads CASSGLVGEKLFF. DNA for the CDR3: TGTGCCAGCAGTGGCCTGGTCGGTGAAAAACTGTTTTTT.

In its sample, this clonotype was seen a few times. J is TRBJ2-7 and V is TRBV4-3; TRBD2 is a possible D gene (6 bases). The germline gives CDR1 LGHNA, CDR2 YSLEER. The ends were cut back, 1 base at V and 3 bases at J, with 22 bases in the middle. This CDR3 is built from 18 residues. The CDR3 spells CASSQAFSGAGPFYEQYF. For the CDR3, the DNA is TGCGCCAGCAGCCAAGCTTTTTCGGGAGCAGGCCCTTTCTACGAGCAGTACTTC.

To note about this clonotype: One base away lies a much larger clone, so this may be a sequencing read error. The chain recombines TRBV29-1 with TRBJ2-5; 9 bases map to TRBD1. Matching the DNA end better, TRBJ2-1 makes the J call doubtful. In germline, CDR1 is SQVTM, CDR2 ANQGSEA. The CDR3 consists of 14 residues. The CDR3 here is CSVGTGLIQETQFF. The CDR3, as DNA: TGCAGCGTGGGGACAGGGTTAATCCAAGAGACCCAGTTCTTC.

This clonotype has a handful of counts. The V gene is TRBV12-3 or TRBV12-4, the J gene TRBJ1-2; D possibly corresponds to TRBD1 (5 bases). This CDR3 is built from 16 residues. The V gene lost 6 bases and the J gene lost 7 bases, with 24 bases spanning the gap. The CDR3 DNA reads TGTGCCAGCAGCCTTAGCCAGGGCGAGTACTTGGGTGGCTACACCTTC. The encoded protein is CASSLSQGEYLGGYTF.

This clonotype was counted only a few times. The J gene is TRBJ2-1, the V gene TRBV11-2; the match to TRBD2 covers 7 bases. Germline V lookup: CDR1 SGHAT, CDR2 FQNNGV. The CDR3 totals 17 residues. V dropped 5 bases and J dropped 3; count of bases not matched to a gene: 13. This CDR3 is CASSTRGAGYVYNEQFF. CDR3 DNA sequence: TGTGCCAGCAGCACCCGGGGAGCGGGGTATGTCTACAATGAGCAGTTCTTC.

This clonotype was recorded at least ten times. V is TRBV9 and J is TRBJ1-5; D ambiguous. V lost 7 bases to trimming and J lost 0 bases, with 8 bases between them. The CDR3 loop spans 13 amino acids. Germline CDR1 reads SGDLS; CDR2 reads YYNGEE. CDR3 residues: CASPQASNQPQHF. The CDR3 coding sequence is TGTGCCAGCCCCCAGGCTAGCAATCAGCCCCAGCATTTT.

The sample holds many counts of this clonotype. The J gene is TRBJ1-6, the V gene TRBV20-1, with D maybe TRBD1 (5 bases). Germline values: CDR1 DFQATT, CDR2 SNEGSKA (reference sequence). Trimming took 0 bases from V and 10 from J, leaving 10 bases between them. The CDR3 loop spans 13 amino acids. The CDR3 reads CSARDRARSPLHF. In nucleotides, the CDR3 is TGCAGTGCTAGAGACAGGGCACGATCACCCCTCCACTTT.

CDR3 in amino acids: CASSTDRGPLSYGYTF. CDR3 bases: TGTGCCAGCAGTACGGACAGGGGGCCACTCTCCTATGGCTACACCTTC. The chain carries TRBV6-5 and TRBJ1-2; 11 bases line up with TRBD1. V dropped 5 bases and J dropped 4; count of bases not matched to a gene: 9. This CDR3 contains 16 residues. From germline, CDR1 is MNHEY and CDR2 SVGAGI.

There are a few counts of this clonotype. The DNA of the CDR3 is TGTGCCAGCAGAAAGACAGGGGGCACCGGGGAGCTGTTTTTT. Translated, it gives CASRKTGGTGELFF. V is TRBV6-2 or TRBV6-3 and J is TRBJ2-2, with 9 bases fitting TRBD1. Germline CDR1 MNHEY, CDR2 SVGEGT. CDR3 length: 14 residues. V shed 6 bases, J shed 4 bases, and the junction held 3 bases outside the gene matches.

The V call is TRBV7-3, the J call TRBJ2-5; 8 nucleotides match TRBD2. V gave up 0 bases and J gave up 5 bases; unmatched junction bases: 5. The CDR3 consists of 15 residues. Looked up from germline, CDR1 is SGHTA and CDR2 is FQGTGA. CDR3 in amino acids: CASSLTGGAVETQYF. CDR3 nucleotide sequence: TGTGCCAGCAGCTTAACCGGGGGGGCCGTGGAGACCCAGTACTTC.

This clonotype occurred many times. The J gene is TRBJ2-1, the V gene TRBV5-1; tentatively, D is TRBD2 (6 bases). CDR1 and CDR2 (germline): SGHRS, YFSETQ. This CDR3 is 14 amino acids long. The V and J ends lost 3 bases and 6 bases respectively, with 13 bases between them. CDR3 DNA: TGCGCCAGCAGCTCGGAGGGGCTTACCAATGAGCAGTTCTTC. This gives the protein CASSSEGLTNEQFF.

The V and J genes are TRBV20-1 and TRBJ2-1; 8 positions match TRBD2. The CDR3 runs to 16 residues. The V segment lost 4 bases and the J segment 4 bases; nucleotides outside the gene matches: 12. The germline V gene has CDR1 DFQATT and CDR2 SNEGSKA (reference sequence). The CDR3 coding sequence is TGCAGTGCTATACTTCACGGGGGGGACGCATACAATGAGCAGTTCTTC. This gives the protein CSAILHGGDAYNEQFF.

The chain has TRBV5-1 and TRBJ2-1; D call uncertain. The end of the DNA is better explained by TRBJ2-7, so the J call may be wrong. The germline CDR1 and CDR2 sequences are SGHRS and YFSETQ. This CDR3 has 16 residues. This chain's CDR3 is CASSLRKEPPYNEQYF. The CDR3 nucleotides are TGCGCCAGCAGCCTGCGGAAGGAACCCCCCTACAATGAGCAGTACTTC.

Written as DNA, the CDR3 is TGCAGCGTTGTGGGGTTGGCGGGGGGTAGCGAGCAGTACTTC. Translation: CSVVGLAGGSEQYF. J is TRBJ2-7 and V is TRBV29-1, with 8 nucleotides matching TRBD2. This CDR3 spans 14 amino acids. Germline CDR1 reads SQVTM; CDR2 reads ANQGSEA. The junction had 11 bases not matched to a gene; V was cut back by 4 bases and J by 6 bases.

CDR3 loop: CASSVRNGVAPNEQFF. For the CDR3, the DNA is TGTGCCAGCAGCGTACGGAACGGGGTGGCCCCCAATGAGCAGTTCTTC. This sequence joins TRBV9 and TRBJ2-1, with D possibly being TRBD2 (5 bases). V was cut by 1 base and J by 6 bases, with 17 bases left in between. This CDR3 is built from 16 residues. The germline V gene encodes CDR1 SGDLS and CDR2 YYNGEE. The variable domain in full, completed from reference TRBV9 and TRBJ2-1, reads DSGVTQTPKHLITATGQRVTLRCSPRSGDLSVYWYQQSLDQGLQFLIQYYNGEERAKGNILERFSAQQFPDLHSELNLSSLELGDSALYFCASSVRNGVAPNEQFFGPGTRLTVL.

This clonotype came up many times. This sequence joins TRBV5-1 and TRBJ2-7, with 8 nucleotides matching TRBD1. From germline, CDR1 is SGHRS and CDR2 YFSETQ. V lost 3 bases to trimming and J lost 1 base; unmatched junction nucleotides: 3. This CDR3 is built from 14 residues. The CDR3 DNA reads as TGCGCCAGCAGCTACGGGACAGGATCCTACGAGCAGTACTTC. Protein product: CASSYGTGSYEQYF.

The chain couples TRBV12-3 or TRBV12-4 to TRBJ2-3; a weak D match, TRBD2 (6 bases). The CDR3 spans 16 residues. The V end lost 3 bases, the J end lost 0 bases, and 13 bases lay between the germline ends. As DNA, the CDR3 is TGTGCCAGCAGTTTTGGCGGGGCCTTCAGCACAGATACGCAGTATTTT. This gives the protein CASSFGGAFSTDTQYF.

The gene calls are TRBV7-2 and TRBJ2-7; D gene unclear. Trimming removed 1 base at V and 6 bases at J, with 13 bases between. The CDR3 contains 14 residues. In germline, CDR1 is SGHTA, CDR2 FQGNSA. CDR3 nucleotide sequence: TGTGCCAGCAGCTTAGGGGGAAGCCACTTCGAGCAGTACTTC. Protein: CASSLGGSHFEQYF.

There are many counts of this clonotype. At one end, the junction sequence differs from germline, possibly due to a read error. V and J are TRBV5-1 and TRBJ2-3, with D possibly matching TRBD2 (5 bases). CDR3 size: 14 residues. Germline V gene sequence: CDR1 SGHRS, CDR2 YFSETQ. The CDR3 spells CASSLAQGADTQYF. CDR3 DNA: TGTGCCAGCAGTTTAGCGCAAGGCGCAGATACGCAGTATTTT.